This T cell receptor (beta chain) was recorded in a study of post-analysis software for immune sequencing data. Germline-derived CDR1 and CDR2 are SGHVS and FQNEAQ. Trimming shortened V by 5 bases and J by 4 bases, and 12 bases separated the two germline ends. The CDR3 covers 14 residues. Each TCR beta cDNA library carried unique molecular identifiers. TCRdb re-called the PCR reads through MiXCR, storing one row per CDR3 protein. Among 700,000 to 800,000 distinct CDR3 sequences listed, just under 30% were seen once. General study points: TRBV5-6, TRBV5-1 and TRBV20-1 belonged to a set of roughly 5 TRBV segments that were more frequent in patients than controls. Significantly lower normalized Chao1 diversity was seen in multiple sclerosis patients than in controls.

Comments on this clonotype: Its matching antigen is unknown.

This chain uses TRBV7-8 with TRBJ2-1, with TRBD1 as a possible D gene (6 bases). The sample was blood. The receptor was isolated from a girl under 18 with multiple sclerosis. Here the CDR3 DNA reads TGTGCCAGCAGCCCCCAAGGACAGTACAATGAGCAGTTCTTC. As protein: CASSPQGQYNEQFF. Full variable domain (remainder filled in from reference TRBV7-8 and TRBJ2-1): GAGVSQSPRYKVAKRGQDVALRCDPISGHVSLFWYQQALGQGPEFLTYFQNEAQLDKSGLPSDRFFAERPEGSVSTLKIQRTQQEDSAVYLCASSPQGQYNEQFFGPGTRLTVL.